This T cell receptor beta chain stems from a study of T-cell reconstitution after alpha-beta-depleted transplantation in children. Of note for this clonotype: The antigen is undetermined.

Trimming removed 6 bases from V and 3 bases from J, with 11 bases in between. This CDR3 contains 14 residues. Regarding the study as a whole: The main origin of T-cell counts and diversity one year after transplant was newly produced T cells. Expanded graft clones, several hundred of them, were reportedly the source of alpha-beta T cells about two months after transplant.

Unique molecular identifiers tagged the TCRbeta library. TCRdb recomputed calls from the PCR reads with MiXCR, one row per CDR3 protein. The repertoire has about 300,000 distinct CDR3 sequences, around 7.3% of them found once; the top ten carry about 9.3%. The TCR originated in a female patient aged 2 to 10 who had a stem cell transplant for Fanconi anemia, so the T cells may come from the graft donor. The chain couples TRBV12-3 or TRBV12-4 to TRBJ2-2; D might be TRBD2 (6 bases). The sample here was peripheral blood, taken 360 days after TCRalphabeta/CD19-depleted stem cell transplant. The CDR3: CASRGTADTGELFF. The CDR3 region has the DNA TGTGCCAGCAGGGGGACTGCGGACACCGGGGAGCTGTTTTTT.